What follows are 30 T cell receptor beta chains derived from one specimen sequenced in a study of beta chain features in type 1 diabetes. Expressed TCRB transcripts were sequenced because the isolated RNA had all been reverse transcribed beforehand. Generated by immunoSEQ multiplex PCR, the TCRdb table keeps only in-frame clones and is missing some. The sample has 120,000 to 150,000 clones; less than 8.5% are singletons. Sequencing was done on a sample of central memory CD4+ T cells from blood. These TCRs come from a woman between 25 and 40 years old in good health.

J is TRBJ2-7 and V is TRBV15; unclear D gene. In germline, CDR1 is LNHNV, CDR2 YYDKDF (reference sequence). The CDR3 is 13 amino acids. V lost 0 bases, J lost 7 bases, and 10 bases lay in between. The CDR3 here is CATSRDAVREQYF. CDR3 in DNA: TGTGCCACCAGCAGAGATGCTGTCAGGGAGCAGTACTTC.

Only one count was recorded for this clone. V usage is TRBV4-2 and J usage is TRBJ2-4; possibly TRBD2 for D (6 bases). The V end was cut by 0 bases, the J end by 0 bases, with 9 bases between. The CDR3 is 16 amino acids. CDR1 LGHNA and CDR2 YNFKEQ come from the germline V gene. The CDR3 region is CASSQDPAGAKNIQYF. As DNA, the CDR3 is TGTGCCAGCAGCCAAGATCCAGCGGGAGCCAAAAACATTCAGTACTTC.

The chain employs TRBV19 and TRBJ2-5; 12 bases are a match to TRBD2. This CDR3 spans 18 amino acids. The germline V gene has CDR1 LNHDA and CDR2 SQIVND (reference sequence). With 6 bases clipped from V and 5 bases from J, the junction kept 16 bases outside the gene matches. DNA for the CDR3: TGTGCCAGTAGGAAAAGGGGGCCTAGCGGGAGGGCCGAGGAGACCCAGTACTTC. Translation: CASRKRGPSGRAEETQYF.

A few counts support this clone. V is TRBV5-6 and J is TRBJ2-5, with a weak D call TRBD2 (5 bases). The CDR3 is made up of 15 amino acids. Germline CDR1 and CDR2: SGHDT and YYEEEE. Trimming took 0 bases from V and 5 from J, leaving 14 bases between them. The CDR3: CASSLAGGTRETQYF. CDR3 nucleotide sequence: TGTGCCAGCAGCTTGGCGGGCGGCACTAGGGAGACCCAGTACTTC. The whole variable domain, remainder taken from reference TRBV5-6 and TRBJ2-5, is DAGVTQSPTHLIKTRGQQVTLRCSPKSGHDTVSWYQQALGQGPQFIFQYYEEEERQRGNFPDRFSGHQFPNYSSELNVNALLLGDSALYLCASSLAGGTRETQYFGPGTRLLVL.

This clone showed up just a few times. The chain couples TRBV23-1 to TRBJ2-7; 9 bases agree with TRBD2. TRBV23-1 is placed among ORFs of uncertain function. V shed 1 base and J 3 bases; nucleotides not matched to a gene: 7. This CDR3 region has 16 residues. The CDR3 DNA reads as TGCGCCAGCAGTCAATGCCCAAGCGGGAGGTTCTACGAGCAGTACTTC. Its translation is CASSQCPSGRFYEQYF.

This chain connects TRBV6-5 to TRBJ2-1, with 8 bases that match TRBD1. The CDR3 runs to 13 residues. The germline gives CDR1 MNHEY, CDR2 SVGAGI. V shed 5 bases, J shed 8 bases, and the junction held 5 bases outside the gene matches. CDR3 in amino acids: CASSRQGQYEQFF. The CDR3, as DNA: TGTGCCAGCAGTAGACAGGGGCAGTATGAGCAGTTCTTC.

The V call is TRBV10-3, the J call TRBJ2-5; 7 nucleotides match TRBD1. CDR1 and CDR2 from the germline V gene are ENHRY and SYGVKD. This CDR3 comprises 16 residues. The V and J ends lost 0 bases and 2 bases, in that order; junction bases with no gene match: 6. CDR3 protein: CAISESTGFGQETQYF. CDR3 DNA: TGTGCCATCAGTGAGTCGACAGGGTTTGGTCAAGAGACCCAGTACTTC.

The table lists this clone with many counts. The rearrangement uses TRBV5-1 and TRBJ2-5, with 12 bases that match TRBD1. The CDR3 has 16 amino acids. Germline V CDR1 and CDR2: SGHRS, YFSETQ. The V and J ends lost 4 bases and 5 bases, in that order; junction bases with no gene match: 9. The CDR3 protein is CASSIGTGGAPETQYF. The CDR3 DNA reads as TGCGCCAGCAGCATCGGGACAGGGGGCGCCCCGGAGACCCAGTACTTC.

The sample holds a few counts of this clone. The chain recombines TRBV10-3 with TRBJ2-3; TRBD2 aligns across 13 bases. The V gene's germline CDR1 is ENHRY and CDR2 SYGVKD. CDR3 length: 17 residues. The V gene end was trimmed by 4 bases and the J gene end by 2 bases; junction bases not matched to a gene: 6. CDR3 DNA: TGTGCCATCAGTGTGCGGACTAGCGGGAGCCTCACAGATACGCAGTATTTT. Translating gives CAISVRTSGSLTDTQYF.

The chain joins TRBV6-6 to TRBJ2-7; 7 positions agree with TRBD1. In germline, CDR1 is MNHNY, CDR2 SVGAGI (reference sequence). The CDR3 loop spans 12 amino acids. With 8 bases clipped from V and 2 bases from J, the junction kept 3 bases outside the gene matches. The CDR3 DNA reads as TGTGCCAGCGCCGACAGGGCCTACGAGCAGTACTTC. Translating it yields CASADRAYEQYF.

This clone was seen only a few times. This chain links TRBV18 with TRBJ2-7, with 13 bases that match TRBD2. V trimming: 1 base; J trimming: 6 bases; junction bases outside the gene matches: 3. This CDR3 contains 15 residues. CDR1 is KGHSH and CDR2 is LQKENI in the germline V gene. CDR3 in amino acids: CASSPQWTSGSEQYF. The CDR3 DNA follows: TGTGCCAGCTCACCACAATGGACTAGCGGGAGCGAGCAGTACTTC. The complete variable domain, with remaining parts taken from reference TRBV18 and TRBJ2-7, reads NAGVMQNPRHLVRRRGQEARLRCSPMKGHSHVYWYRQLPEEGLKFMVYLQKENIIDESGMPKERFSAEFPKEGPSILRIQQVVRGDSAAYFCASSPQWTSGSEQYFGPGTRLTVT.

This clone was seen more than once but under ten times. The rearrangement joins TRBV5-1 to TRBJ2-3; D is unresolved. The ends were cut back, 0 bases at V and 5 bases at J, with 7 bases in the middle. The CDR3 is made up of 13 amino acids. Germline CDR1 is SGHRS and CDR2 is YFSETQ. The CDR3 nucleotides read TGCGCCAGCAGCTTGGACCTAGTAGATACGCAGTATTTT. This encodes CASSLDLVDTQYF.

This clone was counted a few times. This chain links TRBV6-5 with TRBJ2-3; 7 positions agree with TRBD2. V gave up 2 bases and J gave up 5 bases; unmatched junction bases: 4. The CDR3 extends over 14 amino acids. CDR1 MNHEY and CDR2 SVGAGI come from the germline V gene. In DNA, the CDR3 is TGTGCCAGCAGTTACGAGCGGGATGGAGATACGCAGTATTTT. As protein: CASSYERDGDTQYF.

This clone has only a few counts. The chain carries TRBV28 and TRBJ2-1, with 10 bases aligning to TRBD2. The V gene's germline CDR1 is MDHEN and CDR2 SYDVKM. The CDR3 loop spans 15 amino acids. The V segment lost 5 bases and the J segment 3 bases; nucleotides outside the gene matches: 4. The CDR3 region is CASSRPSGSYNEQFF. The CDR3 DNA reads as TGTGCCAGCAGTAGACCTAGCGGGAGCTACAATGAGCAGTTCTTC.

V is TRBV6-6 and J is TRBJ1-5, with a possible D match to TRBD1 (6 bases). V lost 6 bases, J lost 0 bases, and 12 bases lay in between. Germline assignment: CDR1 MNHNY and CDR2 SVGAGI (reference sequence). There are 15 residues in the CDR3. In nucleotides, the CDR3 is TGTGCCAGCAGCACGGGACACAATAGCAATCAGCCCCAGCATTTT. This gives the protein CASSTGHNSNQPQHF.

Only a few counts were recorded for this clone. The J gene is TRBJ2-5, the V gene TRBV28; 10 nucleotides line up with TRBD2. The CDR3 loop spans 17 amino acids. In germline, CDR1 is MDHEN, CDR2 SYDVKM. The V segment lost 5 bases and the J segment 5 bases; nucleotides outside the gene matches: 14. The CDR3 bases are TGTGCCAGCAGTCCTTCCCCGACTAGCGGGTTGGGGGAGACCCAGTACTTC. Its translation is CASSPSPTSGLGETQYF.

This clone showed up many times. This chain joins TRBV7-2 and TRBJ2-3; unclear D gene. Germline V gives CDR1 SGHTA, CDR2 FQGNSA. Trimming shortened V by 3 bases and J by 0 bases, and 7 bases separated the two germline ends. CDR3 length equals 14 residues. CDR3: CASSFMSSTDTQYF. The CDR3 DNA reads TGTGCCAGCAGCTTTATGTCTAGCACAGATACGCAGTATTTT.

The rearrangement joins TRBV10-3 to TRBJ2-3; 10 nucleotides agree with TRBD2. This CDR3 is 17 amino acids long. After removal of 4 bases from V and 0 bases from J, the junction contained 7 bases not matched to a gene. Germline CDR1 is ENHRY and CDR2 is SYGVKD. CDR3 loop: CAISGLAGSSSTDTQYF. The DNA of the CDR3 is TGTGCCATCAGTGGACTAGCGGGTTCATCTAGCACAGATACGCAGTATTTT.

The chain joins TRBV30 to TRBJ2-1, with 10 bases identical to TRBD2. V was clipped by 2 bases and J by 8 bases; unmatched bases: 9. Per the germline V gene, CDR1 is GTSNPN and CDR2 is SVGIG (reference sequence). The CDR3 consists of 15 residues. CDR3 nucleotide sequence: TGTGCCTGGAGTACCCCTAGCGGGAGTATCCATGAGCAGTTCTTC. It codes for CAWSTPSGSIHEQFF.

The rearrangement links TRBV11-3 to TRBJ2-2; no definite D call. CDR1 and CDR2 (germline): SGHNT, YENEEA. The CDR3 consists of 16 residues. V was cut by 7 bases and J by 4 bases, with 19 bases left in between. The CDR3 reads CASNPRWADPTGELFF. DNA for the CDR3: TGTGCCAGCAACCCAAGGTGGGCAGACCCCACCGGGGAGCTGTTTTTT.

The chain is built from TRBV9 and TRBJ2-5; 14 bases agree with TRBD2. Per germline, CDR1 SGDLS and CDR2 YYNGEE. The CDR3 consists of 15 residues. Unmatched junction bases numbered 3, after V lost 3 bases and J lost 5 bases. Here the CDR3 reads CASSAGLAGVETQYF. The CDR3 DNA follows: TGTGCCAGCAGCGCGGGACTAGCGGGAGTGGAGACCCAGTACTTC.

This clone came up many times. The chain recombines TRBV7-9 with TRBJ2-7, with 10 nucleotides matching TRBD2. The CDR3 runs 15 residues. The junction had 8 bases not matched to a gene; V was cut back by 5 bases and J by 4 bases. Germline-derived CDR1 and CDR2 are SEHNR and FQNEAQ (reference sequence). Written as DNA, the CDR3 is TGTGCCAGCAGCGAATCCGGTAGCGGGAGGTACGAGCAGTACTTC. It codes for CASSESGSGRYEQYF.

The genes are TRBV7-3 and TRBJ2-1, with 7 bases lining up with TRBD2. Trimming took 5 bases from V and 5 from J; bases not matched to a gene: 12. The CDR3 has 16 residues. Germline V lookup: CDR1 SGHTA, CDR2 FQGTGA. The CDR3 DNA sequence: TGTGCCAGCAGCAAAAATGCCCCCGGGACTAACAATGAGCAGTTCTTC. Protein sequence: CASSKNAPGTNNEQFF.

As for this clone: A junction end diverges from the germline sequence, so it may reflect a read error. The V call is TRBV7-7, the J call TRBJ2-1; a weak D match, TRBD1 (5 bases). CDR1 is SSHAT and CDR2 is FNYEAQ in the germline V gene (reference sequence). The CDR3 spans 13 residues. The CDR3 region is CASSRDQGNEQFF. For the CDR3, the DNA is TGTGCTAGCAGTCGCGACCAGGGAAATGAGCAGTTCTTC.

With regard to this clone: Possible read error: a much larger clone is one base away. V and J are TRBV5-5 and TRBJ2-2; TRBD1 might be the D (6 bases). The CDR3 loop spans 14 amino acids. V lost 4 bases to trimming and J lost 1 base, with 8 bases between them. Germline V lookup: CDR1 SGHKS, CDR2 YYEKEE (reference sequence). The CDR3 nucleotides read TGTGCCAGCAGCGAACAGGGGAACACCGGGGAGCTGTTTTTT. Translation gives CASSEQGNTGELFF.

This clone was found a few times. The V call is TRBV28, the J call TRBJ1-3, with D possibly TRBD1 on 6 matching bases. The CDR3 is 13 amino acids. V was cut by 2 bases and J by 14 bases, with 16 bases left in between. CDR1 and CDR2 (germline): MDHEN, SYDVKM. CDR3 loop: CASSLTRGRGLYF. CDR3 DNA sequence: TGTGCCAGCAGTTTAACCAGGGGCCGGGGATTATATTTT.

The V call is TRBV30, the J call TRBJ1-4, with no clear D. The CDR3 is made up of 14 amino acids. Germline values: CDR1 GTSNPN, CDR2 SVGIG (reference sequence). Trimming stripped 0 bases from V and 0 bases from J, with 5 bases between. The CDR3 here is CAWSVYATNEKLFF. The CDR3 DNA sequence: TGTGCCTGGAGTGTCTATGCAACTAATGAAAAACTGTTTTTT.

This clone came up a few times. The chain links TRBV6-1 to TRBJ2-3, with unresolved D. Germline CDR1 and CDR2: MNHNS and SASEGT. This CDR3 is built from 12 residues. The V end was cut by 4 bases, the J end by 3 bases, with 5 bases between. In DNA form, the CDR3 reads TGTGCCAGCAGTGTTCAGACAGATACGCAGTATTTT. It specifies CASSVQTDTQYF.

Written as DNA, the CDR3 is TGTGCCAGCAGCTTACGGGCTAGCGGTTTCTACAATGAGCAGTTCTTC. Residues: CASSLRASGFYNEQFF. The chain combines TRBV7-3 with TRBJ2-1; 7 bases match TRBD2. With 2 bases clipped from V and 3 bases from J, the junction kept 7 bases outside the gene matches. The CDR3 consists of 16 residues. Germline loops: CDR1 SGHTA, CDR2 FQGTGA.

The table lists this clone with a few counts. The rearrangement joins TRBV27 to TRBJ2-7; D unresolved. Trimming stripped 7 bases from V and 0 bases from J, with 10 bases between. This CDR3 has 13 amino acids. Per the germline V gene, CDR1 is MNHEY and CDR2 is SMNVEV (reference sequence). This chain's CDR3 is CASNGRSSYEQYF. The CDR3 nucleotides are TGTGCCAGCAACGGTCGAAGCTCCTACGAGCAGTACTTC.